Given below is one T cell receptor (beta chain) in context. The sample belongs to a study of blood T cell repertoires in COVID-19. Study-wide background: Acute-phase and convalescent COVID-19 samples originated in the United States, Italy and Spain. In each case, the material was cDNA or gDNA derived from T cells, B-cell-depleted T cells, or PBMCs.

This CDR3 is 13 amino acids long. Per the study methods: Nucleated cell counts were estimated from reference gene primer amplification. Method: immunoSEQ multiplex PCR; TCRdb's copy keeps in-frame clones and lacks some. The V and J calls and clone size were taken over from that table, and D and trimming were inferred from the DNA. The data show 30,000 to 45,000 clones, approximately 89% seen once. The chain recombines TRBV21-1 with TRBJ2-1; the D call in the table, TRBD2, was not verified against the DNA. TRBV21-1 is a pseudogene. The receptor was derived from a man in his fifties or sixties with active COVID-19. The sample consisted of peripheral blood. The CDR3 DNA is TGTGCCACATGGACTAGAATGGGCAATGAGCAGTTCTTC. The encoded protein is CATWTRMGNEQFF.